The table lists the clone carrying this T cell receptor (beta chain) with a few counts. The second PCR ran about 6 to 12 cycles with a sample-barcoded 5' primer and J-beta primers. Each cDNA molecule was tagged by a template-switch adaptor that had 12 random nucleotides. A single record per CDR3 protein comes from TCRdb applying MiXCR to the 5' RACE reads. Of around 700,000 distinct CDR3 sequences in the sample, around a quarter were seen once. Germline CDR1 reads LGHNA; CDR2 reads YNFKEQ. There are 16 residues in the CDR3. V was pared by 0 bases and J by 2 bases, with 13 bases between. The data belong to a study of blood T cells in healthy people across ages. This sample also appeared in a second study, on T cells of mothers and their children. That report adds: Donation was provided by three healthy Caucasian mothers along with their six children. No persistent microchimeric T cell clones were detected.

The sample consisted of blood. The TCR originated in a boy younger than 18 in good health. This sequence joins TRBV4-2 and TRBJ1-1; possible D gene TRBD1, 5 bases. CDR3 nucleotide sequence: TGTGCCAGCAGCCAAGAGGGAGTAGGGGACAACACTGAAGCTTTCTTT. Translation gives CASSQEGVGDNTEAFF.